The 6 T cell receptor beta chains below come from one sample, sequenced in a study of blood T cell repertoires in COVID-19. Sequencing used immunoSEQ multiplex PCR; TCRdb keeps in-frame clones, though not all of them. The data hold 300,000 to 350,000 clones, with around four fifths observed a single time. Sequenced material: peripheral blood. These receptors were taken from a young man with active or convalescent COVID-19.

The sample holds a few counts of this clone. The V gene is TRBV6-7, the J gene TRBJ1-5; possibly TRBD1 for D (6 bases). TRBV6-7 is assigned to the ORF class and has an uncertain function. The CDR3 is 13 amino acids. Trimming took 2 bases from V and 4 from J, leaving 6 bases between them. DNA for the CDR3: TGTGCCAGCAGTTACACAGGGAATCAGCCCCAGCATTTT. Translating gives CASSYTGNQPQHF.

Details on this clone: The identical CDR3 is also encoded by other nucleotide sequences in the sample. The chain recombines TRBV6-1 with TRBJ1-5; 7 nucleotides align to TRBD1. V gave up 0 bases and J gave up 2 bases; unmatched junction bases: 1. The germline V gene has CDR1 MNHNS and CDR2 SASEGT. This CDR3 is built from 15 residues. CDR3 nucleotides: TGTGCCAGCAGTGAAGCAGGACAGGGCAATCAGCCCCAGCATTTT. It codes for CASSEAGQGNQPQHF.

The V call is TRBV7-6, the J call TRBJ1-6, with D tentatively TRBD1 (5 bases). This CDR3 spans 15 amino acids. Trimming shortened V by 4 bases and J by 7 bases, and 14 bases separated the two germline ends. CDR1 is SGHVS, CDR2 FNYEAQ, per germline. The CDR3 region has the DNA TGTGCCAGCAGCTCGCCGGGGGGTGCGAATTCACCCCTCCACTTT. Translated, it gives CASSSPGGANSPLHF.

The chain employs TRBV7-2 and TRBJ1-3, with unresolved D. The CDR3 spans 16 residues. Germline values: CDR1 SGHTA, CDR2 FQGNSA. Trimming removed 5 bases at V and 1 base at J, with 15 bases between. The CDR3 DNA reads as TGTGCCAGCAGCCTCGGGTCAGCGTTATCTGGAAACACCATATATTTT. This translates into CASSLGSALSGNTIYF.

The V gene is TRBV19, the J gene TRBJ2-1; unclear D gene. This CDR3 is built from 14 residues. Trimming removed 1 base at V and 6 bases at J, with 10 bases between. Germline V gene lookup returns CDR1 LNHDA and CDR2 SQIVND (reference sequence). Here the CDR3 reads CASSIVRGSNEQFF. In DNA, the CDR3 is TGTGCCAGTAGTATAGTGCGCGGTTCCAATGAGCAGTTCTTC.

The chain links TRBV9 to TRBJ2-7, with TRBD2 identical over 8 bases. Germline V CDR1 and CDR2: SGDLS, YYNGEE. After removal of 1 base from V and 4 bases from J, the junction contained 4 bases not matched to a gene. The length of the CDR3 is 14 residues. The CDR3, as DNA: TGTGCCAGCAGCGTAAGCAGCGGGAGATACGAGCAGTACTTC. This codes for CASSVSSGRYEQYF.